What follows is one T cell receptor beta chain and its context. Antigen specificity is unknown. Researchers ran the PCR with 60 Vbeta and 13 Jbeta primers. Profiling relied on immunoSEQ multiplex PCR, and the TCRdb table lists in-frame clones only, not all of them. The repertoire holds under 150,000 clones, with roughly four fifths as singletons. The data stem from a study of cytomegalovirus exposure and HLA in healthy donors. CDR1 is SGHVS, CDR2 FQNEAQ, per germline. The CDR3 contains 16 residues. Trimming removed 5 bases from V and 1 base from J, with 18 bases in between. Study results and limitations: Common viral pathogens seemed, in a later analysis, to connect with several of the most significant clusters. Among the CMV-associated chains, three were confirmed in vitro as specific for CMV antigens. Within an earlier analysis, most TCR beta V segments proved productive either about 87% or about 30% of the time. Presence/absence analyses assumed roughly uniform sequencing depth across donors.

The source of this sequence is a man aged 30-40 years in good health and CMV-seronegative. V is TRBV7-8 and J is TRBJ2-7, with a tentative D call TRBD2 (5 bases). The specimen was PBMCs. CDR3 residues: CASSPDPRRGSYEQYF. The DNA for the CDR3 is TGTGCCAGCAGCCCCGATCCTAGGCGAGGGTCCTACGAGCAGTACTTC.